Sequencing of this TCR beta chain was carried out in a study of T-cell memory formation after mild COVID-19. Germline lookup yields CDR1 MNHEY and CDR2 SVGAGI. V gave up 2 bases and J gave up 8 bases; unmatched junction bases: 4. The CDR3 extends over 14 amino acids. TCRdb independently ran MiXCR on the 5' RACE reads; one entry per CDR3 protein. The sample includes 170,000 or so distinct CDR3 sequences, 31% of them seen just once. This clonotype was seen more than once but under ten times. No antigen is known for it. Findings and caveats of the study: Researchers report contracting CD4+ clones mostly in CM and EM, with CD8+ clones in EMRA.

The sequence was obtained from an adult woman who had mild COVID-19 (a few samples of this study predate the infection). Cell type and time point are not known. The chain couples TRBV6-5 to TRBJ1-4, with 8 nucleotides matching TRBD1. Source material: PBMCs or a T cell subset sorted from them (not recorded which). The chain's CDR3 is CASSYRTGKEKLFF. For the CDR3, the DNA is TGTGCCAGCAGTTACCGGACAGGGAAAGAAAAACTGTTTTTT.